The clone carrying this T cell receptor (beta chain) came up once. Recruited during active infection, patients (from Seattle) were subsequently followed longitudinally. CDR1 and CDR2 (germline): SNHLY, FYNNEI. The CDR3 is 13 residues long. The sample originates from a study of blood T cell repertoires in COVID-19. Profiled with immunoSEQ multiplex PCR; TCRdb holds only in-frame clones, not every one. The sample holds approximately 320,000 clones, under 90% seen once. Source material: peripheral blood. This clonotype originated in a young woman with COVID-19, enrolled during active disease. The rearrangement uses TRBV2 and TRBJ1-1, with D hard to call. CDR3 in DNA: TGTGTCTCGGCCAGGTCACACGGCACTGAAGCTTTCTTT. Translating gives CVSARSHGTEAFF.